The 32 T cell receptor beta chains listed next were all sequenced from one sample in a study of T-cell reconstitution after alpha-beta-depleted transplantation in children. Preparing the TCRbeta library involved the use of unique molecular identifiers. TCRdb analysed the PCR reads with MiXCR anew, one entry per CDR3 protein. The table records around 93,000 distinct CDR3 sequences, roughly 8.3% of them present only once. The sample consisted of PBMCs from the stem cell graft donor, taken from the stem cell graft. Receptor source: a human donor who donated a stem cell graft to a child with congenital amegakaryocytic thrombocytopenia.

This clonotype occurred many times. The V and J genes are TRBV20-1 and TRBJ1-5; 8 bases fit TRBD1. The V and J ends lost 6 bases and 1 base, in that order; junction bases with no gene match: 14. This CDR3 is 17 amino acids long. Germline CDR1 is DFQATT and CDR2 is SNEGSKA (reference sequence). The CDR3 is CSAEGDRSGLSNQPQHF. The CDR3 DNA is TGCAGTGCGGAGGGGGACAGGTCGGGTCTAAGCAATCAGCCCCAGCATTTT.

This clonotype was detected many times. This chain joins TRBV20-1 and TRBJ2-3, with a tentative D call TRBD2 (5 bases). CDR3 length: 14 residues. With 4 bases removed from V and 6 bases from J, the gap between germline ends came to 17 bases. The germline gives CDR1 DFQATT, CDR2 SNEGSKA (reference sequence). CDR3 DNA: TGCAGTGCTACCCTGAGCGGATTCGGGGATACGCAGTATTTT. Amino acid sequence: CSATLSGFGDTQYF.

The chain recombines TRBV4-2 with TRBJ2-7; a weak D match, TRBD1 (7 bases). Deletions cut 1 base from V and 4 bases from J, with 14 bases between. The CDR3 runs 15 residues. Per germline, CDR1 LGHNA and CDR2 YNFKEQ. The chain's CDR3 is CASSQGPGGTYEQYF. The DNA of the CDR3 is TGTGCCAGCAGCCAAGGCCCAGGGGGGACATACGAGCAGTACTTC.

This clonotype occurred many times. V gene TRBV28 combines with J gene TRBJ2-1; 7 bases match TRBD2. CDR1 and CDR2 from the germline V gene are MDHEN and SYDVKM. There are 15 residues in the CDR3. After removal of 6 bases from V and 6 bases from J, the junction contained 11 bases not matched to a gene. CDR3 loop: CASSRGGRGSNEQFF. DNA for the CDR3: TGTGCCAGCAGCCGGGGAGGGCGCGGGAGCAATGAGCAGTTCTTC.

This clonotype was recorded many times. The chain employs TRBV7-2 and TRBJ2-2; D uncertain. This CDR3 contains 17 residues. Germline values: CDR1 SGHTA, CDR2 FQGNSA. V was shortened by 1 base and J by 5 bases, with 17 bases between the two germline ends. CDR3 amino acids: CASSLELLSERTGELFF. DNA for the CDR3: TGTGCCAGCAGCTTAGAGCTCTTATCTGAGAGGACCGGGGAGCTGTTTTTT.

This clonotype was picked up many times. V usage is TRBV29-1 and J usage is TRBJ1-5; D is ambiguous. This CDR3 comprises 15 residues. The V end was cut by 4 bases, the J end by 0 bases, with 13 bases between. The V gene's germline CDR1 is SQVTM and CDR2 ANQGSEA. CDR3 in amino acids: CSVAKGAGSNQPQHF. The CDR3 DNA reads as TGCAGCGTTGCAAAAGGTGCAGGTAGCAATCAGCCCCAGCATTTT.

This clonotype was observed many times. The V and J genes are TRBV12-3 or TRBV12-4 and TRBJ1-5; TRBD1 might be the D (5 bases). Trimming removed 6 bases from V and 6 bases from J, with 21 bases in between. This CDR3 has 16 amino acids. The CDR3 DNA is TGTGCCAGCAGAGTCCCGTGGGGGTCGGGATTTCAGCCCCAGCATTTT. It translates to CASRVPWGSGFQPQHF.

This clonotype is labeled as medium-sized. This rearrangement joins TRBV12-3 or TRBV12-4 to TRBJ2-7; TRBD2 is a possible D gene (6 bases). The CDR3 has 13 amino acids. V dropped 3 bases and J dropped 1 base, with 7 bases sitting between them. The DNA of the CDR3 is TGTGCCAGCAGTTTCGGGGGTTCCTACGAGCAGTACTTC. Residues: CASSFGGSYEQYF.

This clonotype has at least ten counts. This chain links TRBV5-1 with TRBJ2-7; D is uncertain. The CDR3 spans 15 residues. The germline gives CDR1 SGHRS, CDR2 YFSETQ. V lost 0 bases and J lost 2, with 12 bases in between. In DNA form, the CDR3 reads TGCGCCAGCAGCTTGGAAACTGGAACCACCTACGAGCAGTACTTC. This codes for CASSLETGTTYEQYF.

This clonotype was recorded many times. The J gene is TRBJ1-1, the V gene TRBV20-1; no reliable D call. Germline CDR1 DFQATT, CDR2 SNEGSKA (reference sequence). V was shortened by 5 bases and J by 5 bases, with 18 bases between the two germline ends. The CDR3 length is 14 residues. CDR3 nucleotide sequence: TGCAGTGCTCCCCTACAGAGCGTTCAAACTGAAGCTTTCTTT. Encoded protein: CSAPLQSVQTEAFF.

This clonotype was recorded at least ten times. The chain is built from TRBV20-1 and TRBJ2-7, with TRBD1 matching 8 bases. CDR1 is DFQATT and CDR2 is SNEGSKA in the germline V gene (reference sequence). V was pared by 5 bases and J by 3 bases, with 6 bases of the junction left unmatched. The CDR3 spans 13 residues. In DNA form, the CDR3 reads TGCAGTGCTGCGGGACAGGCCGTCTACGAGCAGTACTTC. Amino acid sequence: CSAAGQAVYEQYF.

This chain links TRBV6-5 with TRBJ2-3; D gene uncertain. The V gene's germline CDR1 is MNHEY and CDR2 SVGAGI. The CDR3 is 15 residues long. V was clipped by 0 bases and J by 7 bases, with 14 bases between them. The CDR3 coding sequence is TGTGCCAGCAGTTACTCCAACCCTAGTGCAAATACGCAGTATTTT. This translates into CASSYSNPSANTQYF.

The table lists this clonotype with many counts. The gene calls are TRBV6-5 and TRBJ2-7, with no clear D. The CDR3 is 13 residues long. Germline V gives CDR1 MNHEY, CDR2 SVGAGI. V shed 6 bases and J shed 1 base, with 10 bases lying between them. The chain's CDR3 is CASRRIPSYEQYF. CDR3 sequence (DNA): TGTGCCAGCAGGCGAATACCGTCCTACGAGCAGTACTTC.

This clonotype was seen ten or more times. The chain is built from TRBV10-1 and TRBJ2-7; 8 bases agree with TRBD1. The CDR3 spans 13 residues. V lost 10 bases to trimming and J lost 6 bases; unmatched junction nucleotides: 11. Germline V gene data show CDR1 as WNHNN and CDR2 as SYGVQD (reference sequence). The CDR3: CATLMDREVEQYF. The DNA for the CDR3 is TGCGCCACCTTGATGGACAGGGAAGTCGAGCAGTACTTC.

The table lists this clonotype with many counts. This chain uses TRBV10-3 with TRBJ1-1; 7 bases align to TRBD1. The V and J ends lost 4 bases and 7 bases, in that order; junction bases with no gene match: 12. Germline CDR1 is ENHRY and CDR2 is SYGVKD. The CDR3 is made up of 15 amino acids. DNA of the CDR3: TGTGCCATCAGTGCGGGCGGCGAGGGGGCACTTGAAGCTTTCTTT. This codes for CAISAGGEGALEAFF.

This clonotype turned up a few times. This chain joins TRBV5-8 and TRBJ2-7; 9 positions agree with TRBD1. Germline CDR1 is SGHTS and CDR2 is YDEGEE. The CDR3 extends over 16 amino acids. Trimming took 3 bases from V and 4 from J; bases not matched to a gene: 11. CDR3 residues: CASSWGGGQGRYEQYF. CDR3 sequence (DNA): TGTGCCAGCAGCTGGGGTGGTGGACAGGGGCGATACGAGCAGTACTTC. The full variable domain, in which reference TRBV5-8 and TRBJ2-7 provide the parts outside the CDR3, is EAGVTQSPTHLIKTRGQQATLRCSPISGHTSVYWYQQALGLGLQFLLWYDEGEERNRGNFPPRFSGRQFPNYSSELNVNALELEDSALYLCASSWGGGQGRYEQYFGPGTRLTVT.

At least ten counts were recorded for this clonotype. The CDR3 loop reads CASSLTSGNANTQYF. DNA of the CDR3: TGTGCCAGCAGCTTGACTAGCGGGAATGCCAATACGCAGTATTTT. The chain joins TRBV7-2 to TRBJ2-3, with TRBD2 identical over 11 bases. The CDR3 has 15 amino acids. Germline assignment: CDR1 SGHTA and CDR2 FQGNSA. J was trimmed by 7 bases and V by 3 bases; bases with no gene match: 6.

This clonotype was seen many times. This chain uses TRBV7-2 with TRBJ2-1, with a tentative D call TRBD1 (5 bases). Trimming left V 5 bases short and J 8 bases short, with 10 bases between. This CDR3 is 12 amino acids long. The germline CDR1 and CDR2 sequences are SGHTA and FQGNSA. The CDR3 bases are TGTGCCAGCAGCCTTACAGGTTATGAGCAGTTCTTC. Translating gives CASSLTGYEQFF.

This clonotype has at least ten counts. CDR3 bases: TGTGCCAGCAGTTTAGGCACTGAAGCTTTCTTT. This codes for CASSLGTEAFF. The chain employs TRBV27 and TRBJ1-1; D is uncertain. Germline CDR1 reads MNHEY; CDR2 reads SMNVEV (reference sequence). The CDR3 extends over 11 amino acids. V shed 2 bases and J shed 4 bases, with 2 bases lying between them.

In DNA form, the CDR3 reads TGCAGTGCTAGAGAACCGGGACAACGGGGCGATCAGCCCCAGCATTTT. Protein: CSAREPGQRGDQPQHF. The chain carries TRBV20-1 and TRBJ1-5; the D gene is possibly TRBD1 (6 bases). Deletions cut 0 bases from V and 5 bases from J, with 17 bases between. Germline V gene lookup returns CDR1 DFQATT and CDR2 SNEGSKA (reference sequence). This CDR3 has 16 residues.

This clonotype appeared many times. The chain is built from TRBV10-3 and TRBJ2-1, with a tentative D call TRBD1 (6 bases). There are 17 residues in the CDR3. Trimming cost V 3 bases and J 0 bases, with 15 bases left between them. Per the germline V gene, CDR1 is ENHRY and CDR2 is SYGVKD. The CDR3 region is CAISDRVQTGSYNEQFF. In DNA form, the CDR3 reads TGTGCCATCAGTGACCGAGTCCAGACAGGCTCCTACAATGAGCAGTTCTTC.

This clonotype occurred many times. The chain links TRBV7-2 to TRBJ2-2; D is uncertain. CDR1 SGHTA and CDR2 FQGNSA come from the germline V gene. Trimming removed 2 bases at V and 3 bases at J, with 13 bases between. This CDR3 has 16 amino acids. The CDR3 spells CASSLLRVKHTGELFF. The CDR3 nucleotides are TGTGCCAGCAGCTTACTCCGAGTGAAACACACCGGGGAGCTGTTTTTT.

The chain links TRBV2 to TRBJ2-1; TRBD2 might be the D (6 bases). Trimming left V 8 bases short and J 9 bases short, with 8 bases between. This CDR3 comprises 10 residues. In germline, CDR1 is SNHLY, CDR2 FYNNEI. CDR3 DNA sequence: TGTGCCAGCCGACTAGTTGAGCAGTTCTTC. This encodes CASRLVEQFF.

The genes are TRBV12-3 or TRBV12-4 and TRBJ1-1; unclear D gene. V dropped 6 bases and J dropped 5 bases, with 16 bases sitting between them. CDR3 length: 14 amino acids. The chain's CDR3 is CASRGPSGVTEAFF. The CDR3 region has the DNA TGTGCCAGCAGGGGCCCGAGTGGGGTTACTGAAGCTTTCTTT.

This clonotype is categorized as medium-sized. The CDR3 region has the DNA TGCAGTGGACAGCAACAAGAGACCCAGTACTTC. Translating it yields CSGQQQETQYF. This chain joins TRBV20-1 and TRBJ2-5; a possible D gene is TRBD1 (5 bases). The CDR3 contains 11 residues. V lost 7 bases and J 2 bases, leaving 8 bases between the germline ends. The V gene's germline CDR1 is DFQATT and CDR2 SNEGSKA (reference sequence).

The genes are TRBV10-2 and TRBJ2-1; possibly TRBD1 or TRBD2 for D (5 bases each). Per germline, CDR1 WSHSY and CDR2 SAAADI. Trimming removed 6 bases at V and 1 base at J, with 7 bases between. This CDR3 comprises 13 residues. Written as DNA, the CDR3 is TGCGCCAGCAGGGGGGTTTCCTACAATGAGCAGTTCTTC. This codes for CASRGVSYNEQFF.

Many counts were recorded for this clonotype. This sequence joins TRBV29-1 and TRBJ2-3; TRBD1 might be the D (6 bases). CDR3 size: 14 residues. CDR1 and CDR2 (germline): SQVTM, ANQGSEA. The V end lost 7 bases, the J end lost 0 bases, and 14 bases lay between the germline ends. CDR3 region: CSAAGTSSTDTQYF. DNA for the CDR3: TGCAGCGCTGCCGGGACATCTAGCACAGATACGCAGTATTTT.

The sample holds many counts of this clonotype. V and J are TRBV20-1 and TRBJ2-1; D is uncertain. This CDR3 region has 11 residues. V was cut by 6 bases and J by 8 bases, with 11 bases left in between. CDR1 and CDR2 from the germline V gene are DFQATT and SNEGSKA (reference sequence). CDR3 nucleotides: TGCAGTGCCCAGCCTAAGTATGAGCAGTTCTTC. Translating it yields CSAQPKYEQFF.

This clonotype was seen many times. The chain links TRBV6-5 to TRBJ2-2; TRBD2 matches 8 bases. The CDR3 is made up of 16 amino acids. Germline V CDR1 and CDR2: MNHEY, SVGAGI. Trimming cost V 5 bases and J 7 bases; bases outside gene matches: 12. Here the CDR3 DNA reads TGTGCCAGCAGTCCCGGACTAGCAGGGGTGATCGGGGAGCTGTTTTTT. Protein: CASSPGLAGVIGELFF.

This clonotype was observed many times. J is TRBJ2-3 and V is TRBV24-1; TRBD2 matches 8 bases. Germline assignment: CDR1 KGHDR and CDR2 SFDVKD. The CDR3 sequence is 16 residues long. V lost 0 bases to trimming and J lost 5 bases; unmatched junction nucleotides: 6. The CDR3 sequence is CATSDLGRGGRDTQYF. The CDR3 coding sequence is TGTGCCACCAGTGATTTGGGTCGGGGGGGCAGAGATACGCAGTATTTT.

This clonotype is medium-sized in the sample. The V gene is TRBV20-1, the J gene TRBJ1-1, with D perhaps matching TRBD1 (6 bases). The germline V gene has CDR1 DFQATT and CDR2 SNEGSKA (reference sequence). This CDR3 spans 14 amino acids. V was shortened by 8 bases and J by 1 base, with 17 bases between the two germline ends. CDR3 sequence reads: CSTQTGPRNTEAFF. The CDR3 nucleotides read TGCAGTACACAGACAGGCCCGAGGAACACTGAAGCTTTCTTT.

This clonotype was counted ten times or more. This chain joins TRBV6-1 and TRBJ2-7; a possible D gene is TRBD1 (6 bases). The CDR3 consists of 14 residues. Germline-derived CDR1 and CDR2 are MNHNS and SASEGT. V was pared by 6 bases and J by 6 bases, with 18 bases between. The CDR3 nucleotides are TGTGCCAGCAGGGTACAGGGCGCTACTCGCGAGCAGTACTTC. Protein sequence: CASRVQGATREQYF.